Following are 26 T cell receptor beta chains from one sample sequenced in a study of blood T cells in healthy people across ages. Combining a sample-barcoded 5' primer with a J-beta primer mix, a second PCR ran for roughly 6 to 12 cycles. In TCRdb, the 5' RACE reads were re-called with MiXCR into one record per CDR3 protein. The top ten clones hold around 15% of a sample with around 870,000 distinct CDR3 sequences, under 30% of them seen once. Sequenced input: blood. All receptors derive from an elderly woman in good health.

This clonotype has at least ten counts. The CDR3, as DNA: TGCAGTCCAGCCCAGGGGGCGAAGAACACTGAAGCTTTCTTT. Protein sequence: CSPAQGAKNTEAFF. The chain has TRBV20-1 and TRBJ1-1, with TRBD1 matching 8 bases. Germline CDR1 DFQATT, CDR2 SNEGSKA (reference sequence). The CDR3 runs 14 residues. J gave up 1 base and V 8 bases, and 9 bases lay outside the gene matches.

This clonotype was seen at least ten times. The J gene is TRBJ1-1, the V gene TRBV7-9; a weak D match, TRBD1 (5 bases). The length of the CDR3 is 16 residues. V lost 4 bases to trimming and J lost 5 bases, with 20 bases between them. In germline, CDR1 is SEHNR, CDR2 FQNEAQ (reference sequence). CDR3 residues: CASSWETGTGKTEAFF. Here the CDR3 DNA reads TGTGCCAGCAGCTGGGAGACGGGGACGGGGAAAACTGAAGCTTTCTTT. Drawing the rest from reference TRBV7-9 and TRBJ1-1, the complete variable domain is DTGVSQNPRHKITKRGQNVTFRCDPISEHNRLYWYRQTLGQGPEFLTYFQNEAQLEKSRLLSDRFSAERPKGSFSTLEIQRTEQGDSAMYLCASSWETGTGKTEAFFGQGTRLTVV.

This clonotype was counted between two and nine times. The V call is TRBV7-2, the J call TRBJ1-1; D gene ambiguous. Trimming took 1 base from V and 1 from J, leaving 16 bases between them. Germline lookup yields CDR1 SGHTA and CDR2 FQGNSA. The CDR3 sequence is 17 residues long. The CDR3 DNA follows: TGTGCCAGCAGCTTAGTTCCCATAGGAGTTCAGAACACTGAAGCTTTCTTT. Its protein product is CASSLVPIGVQNTEAFF.

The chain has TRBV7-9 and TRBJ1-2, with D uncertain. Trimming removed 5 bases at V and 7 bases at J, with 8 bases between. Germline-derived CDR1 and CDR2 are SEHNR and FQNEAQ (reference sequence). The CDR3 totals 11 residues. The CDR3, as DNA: TGTGCCAGCAGCAACGGTCTTGGCTACACCTTC. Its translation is CASSNGLGYTF.

This CDR3 reads CASSLPSREQYF. DNA for the CDR3: TGTGCCAGCAGTTTACCAAGTCGAGAGCAGTACTTC. This rearrangement joins TRBV7-7 to TRBJ2-7; D gene uncertain. Trimming removed 6 bases at V and 7 bases at J, with 13 bases between. The CDR3 has 12 residues. Germline loops: CDR1 SSHAT, CDR2 FNYEAQ (reference sequence).

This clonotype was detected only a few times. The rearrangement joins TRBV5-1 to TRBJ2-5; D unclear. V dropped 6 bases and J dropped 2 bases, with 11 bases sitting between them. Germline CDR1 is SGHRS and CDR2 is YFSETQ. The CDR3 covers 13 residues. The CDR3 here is CASTWAGQETQYF. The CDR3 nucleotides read TGCGCCAGCACATGGGCCGGACAAGAGACCCAGTACTTC.

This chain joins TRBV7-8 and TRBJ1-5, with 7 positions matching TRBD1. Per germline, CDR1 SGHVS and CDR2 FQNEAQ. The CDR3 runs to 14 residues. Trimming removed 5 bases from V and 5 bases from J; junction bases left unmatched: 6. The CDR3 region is CASSNRDRDQPQHF. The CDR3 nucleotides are TGTGCCAGCAGCAACCGGGACAGAGATCAGCCCCAGCATTTT.

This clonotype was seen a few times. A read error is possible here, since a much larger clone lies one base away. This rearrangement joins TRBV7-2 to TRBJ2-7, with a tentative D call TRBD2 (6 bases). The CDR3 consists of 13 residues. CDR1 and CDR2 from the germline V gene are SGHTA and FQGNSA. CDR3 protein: CVSSSGVAYEQYF. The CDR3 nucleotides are TGTGTCAGCAGCTCGGGGGTAGCCTACGAGCAGTACTTC.

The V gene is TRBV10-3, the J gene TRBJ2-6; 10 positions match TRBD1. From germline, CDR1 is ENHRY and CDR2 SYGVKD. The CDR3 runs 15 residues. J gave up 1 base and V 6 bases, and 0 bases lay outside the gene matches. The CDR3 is CAIRGQGSGANVLTF. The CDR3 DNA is TGTGCCATCAGGGGACAGGGGTCTGGGGCCAACGTCCTGACTTTC.

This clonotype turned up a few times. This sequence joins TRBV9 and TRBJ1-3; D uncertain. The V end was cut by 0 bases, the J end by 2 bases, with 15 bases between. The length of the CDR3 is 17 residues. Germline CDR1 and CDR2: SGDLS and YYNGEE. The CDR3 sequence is CASSVAPHGETGNTIYF. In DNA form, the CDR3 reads TGTGCCAGCAGCGTAGCCCCACACGGTGAGACTGGAAACACCATATATTTT.

The CDR3 coding sequence is TGTGCCAGCAATATACGCGGGGGGTTTACAGATACGCAGTATTTT. This gives the protein CASNIRGGFTDTQYF. The genes are TRBV2 and TRBJ2-3; 8 nucleotides line up with TRBD2. The CDR3 contains 15 residues. V lost 7 bases, J lost 3 bases, and 9 bases stayed unmatched. Germline V gene data show CDR1 as SNHLY and CDR2 as FYNNEI.

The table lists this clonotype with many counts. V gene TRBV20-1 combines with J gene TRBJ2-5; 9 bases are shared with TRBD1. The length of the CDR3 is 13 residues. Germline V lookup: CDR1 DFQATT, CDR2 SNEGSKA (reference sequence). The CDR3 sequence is CSAPGTGKETQYF. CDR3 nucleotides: TGCAGCGCACCCGGGACAGGGAAAGAGACCCAGTACTTC.

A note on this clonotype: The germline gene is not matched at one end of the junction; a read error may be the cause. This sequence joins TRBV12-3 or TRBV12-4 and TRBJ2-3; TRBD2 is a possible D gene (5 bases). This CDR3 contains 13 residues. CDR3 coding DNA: TGTGCCAGTAGGAGACCTAGCACAGATGCGCAGTATTTT. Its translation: CASRRPSTDAQYF.

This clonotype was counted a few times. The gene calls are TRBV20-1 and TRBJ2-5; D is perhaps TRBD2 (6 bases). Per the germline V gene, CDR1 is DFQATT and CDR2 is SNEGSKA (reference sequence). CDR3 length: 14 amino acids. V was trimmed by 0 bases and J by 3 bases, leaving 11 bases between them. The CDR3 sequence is CSARDPGGEETQYF. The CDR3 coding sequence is TGCAGTGCTAGAGATCCCGGGGGAGAAGAGACCCAGTACTTC.

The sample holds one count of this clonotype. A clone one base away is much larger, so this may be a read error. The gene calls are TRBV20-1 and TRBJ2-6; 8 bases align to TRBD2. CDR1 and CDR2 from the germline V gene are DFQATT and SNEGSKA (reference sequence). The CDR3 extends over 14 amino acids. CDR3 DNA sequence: TGCAGTGCCCGTAAGGGAGCGGGGGCCAACGTCCGGACTTTC. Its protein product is CSARKGAGANVRTF.

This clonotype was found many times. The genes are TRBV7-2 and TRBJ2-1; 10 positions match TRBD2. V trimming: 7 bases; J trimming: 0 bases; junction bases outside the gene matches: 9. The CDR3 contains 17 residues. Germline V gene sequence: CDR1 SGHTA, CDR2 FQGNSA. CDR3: CASKASGGFLSYNEQFF. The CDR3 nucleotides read TGTGCCAGCAAGGCTAGCGGGGGTTTTCTCTCCTACAATGAGCAGTTCTTC.

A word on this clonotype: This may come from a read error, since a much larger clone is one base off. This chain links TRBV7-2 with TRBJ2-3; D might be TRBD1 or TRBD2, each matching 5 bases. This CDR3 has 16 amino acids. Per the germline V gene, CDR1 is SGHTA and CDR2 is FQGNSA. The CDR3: CASSLEGRGLSDTRYF. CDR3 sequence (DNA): TGTGCCAGCAGCTTGGAAGGTCGGGGCCTATCAGATACGCGGTATTTT.

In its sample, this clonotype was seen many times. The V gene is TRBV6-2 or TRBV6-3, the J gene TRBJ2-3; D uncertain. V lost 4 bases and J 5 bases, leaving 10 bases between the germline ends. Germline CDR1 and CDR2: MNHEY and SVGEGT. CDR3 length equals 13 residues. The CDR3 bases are TGTGCCAGCAGTTCCCTAATTCGAGATACGCAGTATTTT. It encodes CASSSLIRDTQYF.

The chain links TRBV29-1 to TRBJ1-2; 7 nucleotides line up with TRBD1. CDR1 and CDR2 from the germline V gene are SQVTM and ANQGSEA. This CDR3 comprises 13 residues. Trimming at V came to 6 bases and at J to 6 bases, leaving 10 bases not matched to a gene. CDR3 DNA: TGCAGCGTGGGGGCCGGACAGGACAATGGCTACACCTTC. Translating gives CSVGAGQDNGYTF.

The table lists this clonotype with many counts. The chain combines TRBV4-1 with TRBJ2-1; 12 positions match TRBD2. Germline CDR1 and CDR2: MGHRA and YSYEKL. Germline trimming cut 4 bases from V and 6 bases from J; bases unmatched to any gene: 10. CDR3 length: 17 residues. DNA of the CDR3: TGCGCCAGCAGCCTCCTTGCCGGGACTAGCGGGTTCAATGAGCAGTTCTTC. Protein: CASSLLAGTSGFNEQFF.

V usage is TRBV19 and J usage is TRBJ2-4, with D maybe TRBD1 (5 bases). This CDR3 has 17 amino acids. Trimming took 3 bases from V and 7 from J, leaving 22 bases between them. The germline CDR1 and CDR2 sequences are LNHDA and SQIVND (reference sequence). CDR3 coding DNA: TGTGCCAGTAGTATGTCCCTAAGCCAGGGTGGACCGAACATTCAGTACTTC. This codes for CASSMSLSQGGPNIQYF.

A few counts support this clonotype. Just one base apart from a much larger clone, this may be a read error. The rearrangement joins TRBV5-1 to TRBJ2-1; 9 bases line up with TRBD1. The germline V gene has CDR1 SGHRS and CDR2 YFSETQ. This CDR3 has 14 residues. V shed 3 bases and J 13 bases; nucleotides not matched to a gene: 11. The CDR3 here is CASSSGQGKETQFF. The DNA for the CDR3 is TGCGCCAGCAGCTCCGGACAGGGGAAAGAGACCCAGTTCTTC.

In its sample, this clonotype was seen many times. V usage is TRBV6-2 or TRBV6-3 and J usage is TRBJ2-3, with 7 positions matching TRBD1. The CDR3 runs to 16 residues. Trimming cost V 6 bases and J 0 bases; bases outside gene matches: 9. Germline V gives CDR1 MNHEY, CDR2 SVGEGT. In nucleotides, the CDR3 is TGTGCCAGCAGACAAACAGGGGTTTCTAGCACAGATACGCAGTATTTT. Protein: CASRQTGVSSTDTQYF.

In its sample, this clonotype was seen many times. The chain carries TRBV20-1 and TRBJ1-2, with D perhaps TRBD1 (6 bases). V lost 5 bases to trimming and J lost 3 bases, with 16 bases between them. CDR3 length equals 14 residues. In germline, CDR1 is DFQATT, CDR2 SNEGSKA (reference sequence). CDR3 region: CSAHILGQHYGYTF. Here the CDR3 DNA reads TGCAGTGCTCATATACTCGGACAGCACTATGGCTACACCTTC.

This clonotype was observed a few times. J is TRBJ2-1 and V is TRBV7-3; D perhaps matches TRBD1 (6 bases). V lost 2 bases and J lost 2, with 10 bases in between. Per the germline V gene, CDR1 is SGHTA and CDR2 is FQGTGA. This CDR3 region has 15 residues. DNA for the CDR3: TGTGCCAGCAGCTTATCAGGGGCCGCCTACAATGAGCAGTTCTTC. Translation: CASSLSGAAYNEQFF.

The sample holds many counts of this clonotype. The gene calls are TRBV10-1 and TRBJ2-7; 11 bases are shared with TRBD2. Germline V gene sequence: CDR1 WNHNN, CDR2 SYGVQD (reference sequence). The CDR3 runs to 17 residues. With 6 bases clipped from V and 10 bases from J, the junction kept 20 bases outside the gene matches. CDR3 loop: CASSPRLAGGMIGTQYF. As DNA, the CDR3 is TGCGCCAGCAGCCCCCGGCTAGCGGGGGGCATGATAGGTACCCAGTACTTC.